This entry lists 4 T cell receptor beta chains sequenced from one sample in a study of T cell repertoires in cytomegalovirus infection. No antigens are known for them. In TCRdb, the reads were re-called with MiXCR into one record per CDR3 protein. This table holds around 110,000 distinct CDR3 sequences, 10% found once. The sequenced material came from PBMCs, sequenced either directly or after in vitro stimulation (not recorded which). Every receptor here comes from a human donor in good health (CMV status not recorded). Some clones in this sample may be carry-over from other donors' samples.

At least ten counts were recorded for this clonotype. V and J are TRBV20-1 and TRBJ1-5; 7 bases fit TRBD1. The J segment lost 1 base and the V segment lost 1 base, leaving 4 bases of the junction unmatched. Per the germline V gene, CDR1 is DFQATT and CDR2 is SNEGSKA (reference sequence). The CDR3 contains 15 residues. CDR3 DNA sequence: TGCAGTGCTAGAGCGACAGGGCGGAGCAATCAGCCCCAGCATTTT. This gives the protein CSARATGRSNQPQHF.

This clonotype was found many times. The rearrangement links TRBV28 to TRBJ2-7, with D possibly matching TRBD1 (5 bases). This CDR3 has 12 residues. V gave up 7 bases and J gave up 7 bases, with 14 bases separating them. Per the germline V gene, CDR1 is MDHEN and CDR2 is SYDVKM. CDR3 nucleotide sequence: TGTGCCAGCATCCAGGGTTCAGGAGAGCAGTACTTC. Residues: CASIQGSGEQYF.

This clonotype appeared many times. This chain connects TRBV28 to TRBJ2-7, with 8 bases lining up with TRBD1. The V and J ends lost 6 bases and 5 bases, in that order; junction bases with no gene match: 9. CDR1 MDHEN and CDR2 SYDVKM come from the germline V gene. The CDR3 is 14 amino acids. CDR3 sequence: CASRPSGTGDEQYF. CDR3 nucleotide sequence: TGTGCCAGCAGACCCTCCGGGACAGGAGACGAGCAGTACTTC.

Many counts were recorded for this clonotype. The chain carries TRBV7-2 and TRBJ2-2, with 7 bases lining up with TRBD2. The length of the CDR3 is 14 residues. Trimming removed 2 bases from V and 4 bases from J; junction bases left unmatched: 1. Germline V CDR1 and CDR2: SGHTA, FQGNSA. In nucleotides, the CDR3 is TGTGCCAGCAGCTTAAGCGGGACCACCGGGGAGCTGTTTTTT. It encodes CASSLSGTTGELFF.